Reported below is one T cell receptor beta chain. The source of the sample is a study of blood T cell repertoires in COVID-19. About the study: From T cells, B-cell-depleted T cells, or PBMCs came the material, which was cDNA or gDNA.

Seattle's enrolled individuals joined amid active infection and were then monitored longitudinally. The germline CDR1 and CDR2 sequences are MDHEN and SYDVKM. V was cut by 6 bases and J by 5 bases, with 11 bases left in between. This CDR3 comprises 12 residues. Authors' data handling: Quantification of nucleated cells was approximated via reference gene primer amplification. Profiled with immunoSEQ multiplex PCR; TCRdb holds only in-frame clones, not every one. For V, J and clone size, that table is used; D and trimming come from the DNA. The sample contains 250,000 to 350,000 clones, roughly 80% of which appear only once.

This rearrangement joins TRBV28 to TRBJ2-7; the D gene is possibly TRBD1 (5 bases). The receptor was isolated from an older person with COVID-19, enrolled during active disease. The sequenced material came from peripheral blood. CDR3 loop: CASSPTGDEQYF. CDR3 DNA sequence: TGTGCCAGCAGCCCCACAGGTGACGAGCAGTACTTC.